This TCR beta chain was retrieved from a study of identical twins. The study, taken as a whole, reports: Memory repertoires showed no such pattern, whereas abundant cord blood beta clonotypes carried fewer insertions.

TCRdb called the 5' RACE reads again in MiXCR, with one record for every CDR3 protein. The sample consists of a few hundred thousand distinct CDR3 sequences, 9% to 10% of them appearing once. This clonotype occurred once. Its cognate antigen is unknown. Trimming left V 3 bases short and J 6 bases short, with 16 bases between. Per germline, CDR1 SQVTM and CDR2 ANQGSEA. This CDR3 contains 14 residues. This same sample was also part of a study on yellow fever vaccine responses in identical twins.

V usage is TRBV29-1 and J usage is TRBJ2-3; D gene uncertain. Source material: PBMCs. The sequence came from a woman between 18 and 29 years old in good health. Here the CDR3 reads CSVDPFRGLDTQYF. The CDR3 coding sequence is TGCAGCGTTGACCCTTTCCGTGGTCTGGATACGCAGTATTTT.